This is a list of T cell receptor beta chains from one sample in a study of T-cell reconstitution after alpha-beta-depleted transplantation in children. TCRdb reprocessed the PCR reads with MiXCR, giving one entry per CDR3 protein. The repertoire holds a few hundred thousand distinct CDR3 sequences, 27% seen once, with around a third in the top ten. Sequencing was performed on PBMCs, taken before TCRalphabeta/CD19-depleted stem cell transplant. Every receptor here comes from a boy under two years old with Wiskott-Aldrich syndrome, due to receive a stem cell transplant. Each CDR3 is given with its conserved first and last residue. The order of the fields is clone size, D gene, V gene, J gene, CDR3 DNA, CDR3 protein. D genes are given only for firm matches. Not all rows give a size; the values are once, few, many and, for expanded clones, a class.

.	TRBD2	TRBV20-1	TRBJ2-1	TGCAGTGCTAGAGACCTTGGCGGGAGTATCAATGAGCAGTTCTTC	CSARDLGGSINEQFF
.	.	TRBV5-5	TRBJ1-1	TGTGCCAGCAGCTTGGGAGGCAGCGGGAACACTGAAGCTTTCTTT	CASSLGGSGNTEAFF
.	.	TRBV21-1	TRBJ2-2	TGTGCCAGCAGCAAAATCAGCGTCGGATCTAGCGGGGAGCTGTTTTTT	CASSKISVGSSGELFF
.	.	TRBV18	TRBJ2-1	TGTGCCAGCTCACCACCGGGCGGGTTCAACAATGAGCAGTTCTTC	CASSPPGGFNNEQFF
few	.	TRBV12-3/TRBV12-4	TRBJ2-1	TGTGCCAGCAGTCTACGTGGAAAGGGGGCCTACAATGAGCAGTTCTTC	CASSLRGKGAYNEQFF
.	.	TRBV2	TRBJ2-2	TGTGCCAGCAGTCCTCACGGGTTGTTCACCGGGGAGCTGTTTTTT	CASSPHGLFTGELFF
.	.	TRBV20-1	TRBJ2-1	TGCAGTGCTAGAGATCCAGCGGGCTCCTACAATGAGCAGTTCTTC	CSARDPAGSYNEQFF
few	.	TRBV12-3/TRBV12-4	TRBJ1-2	TGTGCCACCCCTAGGTCAGGACGGTATGGCTACACCTTC	CATPRSGRYGYTF
.	TRBD1	TRBV24-1	TRBJ2-3	TGTGCCACCAGTGATCCCCGGGACAGCTTTCGGGCAGATACGCAGTATTTT	CATSDPRDSFRADTQYF
.	TRBD1	TRBV5-1	TRBJ2-3	TGCGCCAGCAGCTTGGCGGACAGGGTCACAGATACGCAGTATTTT	CASSLADRVTDTQYF
once	.	TRBV7-2	TRBJ2-1	TGTGCCAGCAGCTTAAATACGAGGGAGCAGTTCTTC	CASSLNTREQFF
.	.	TRBV29-1	TRBJ2-3	TGCAGCGTTGAGGCCAGCACAGATACGCAGTATTTT	CSVEASTDTQYF
.	TRBD2	TRBV12-3/TRBV12-4	TRBJ2-1	TGTTCCAGCAGTTTAGCGGGAGGCCCGAACAATGAGCAGTTCTTC	CSSSLAGGPNNEQFF
.	TRBD2	TRBV20-1	TRBJ2-7	TGCAGTGCTGGCCTGCCGGGACTAACCTACGAGCAGTACTTC	CSAGLPGLTYEQYF
few	.	TRBV5-1	TRBJ2-5	TGCGCCAGCAGTTCAGATAGTCGGCGGCCTAAAGAGACCCAGTACTTC	CASSSDSRRPKETQYF
few	.	TRBV7-2	TRBJ2-3	TGTGCCAGCAGCAGTAGGAGGGCCGGAGATACGCAGTATTTT	CASSSRRAGDTQYF
.	TRBD1	TRBV3-1	TRBJ1-1	TGTGCCAGCAGCCAAGTACAGGGGCGGGGAGCTTTCTTT	CASSQVQGRGAFF
few	TRBD2	TRBV7-2	TRBJ2-1	TGTGCCAGCAGCCTCCAGTCGGGGGAGGGTAGGGACAATGAGCAGTTCTTC	CASSLQSGEGRDNEQFF
few	.	TRBV24-1	TRBJ2-1	TGTGCCACCAGTGATAGACAGGCAACAGGCTACAATGAGCAGTTCTTC	CATSDRQATGYNEQFF